This TCR beta chain was identified during a study of tumor and adjacent non-tumor tissue in lung cancer. The template was RNA from unsorted bulk tissue. The CDR3 extends over 14 amino acids. Germline-derived CDR1 and CDR2 are SQVTM and ANQGSEA. Details on this clonotype: Germline and junction disagree at one end, which may indicate a read error.

The library came from three nested PCR rounds adapted from ARM-PCR protocols. In TCRdb, the multiplex PCR reads were re-called with MiXCR into one record per CDR3 protein. The sample lists 78,000 or so distinct CDR3 sequences, roughly 76% occurring once. The chain links TRBV29-1 to TRBJ2-1; D remains ambiguous. The receptor was isolated from a woman in her forties or fifties with non-small cell lung cancer. The specimen was lung tumor tissue. CDR3 amino acids: CSARRLSSYNAQFF. CDR3 DNA: TGCAGCGCTCGTAGGCTTAGCTCCTACAATGCGCAGTTCTTC.